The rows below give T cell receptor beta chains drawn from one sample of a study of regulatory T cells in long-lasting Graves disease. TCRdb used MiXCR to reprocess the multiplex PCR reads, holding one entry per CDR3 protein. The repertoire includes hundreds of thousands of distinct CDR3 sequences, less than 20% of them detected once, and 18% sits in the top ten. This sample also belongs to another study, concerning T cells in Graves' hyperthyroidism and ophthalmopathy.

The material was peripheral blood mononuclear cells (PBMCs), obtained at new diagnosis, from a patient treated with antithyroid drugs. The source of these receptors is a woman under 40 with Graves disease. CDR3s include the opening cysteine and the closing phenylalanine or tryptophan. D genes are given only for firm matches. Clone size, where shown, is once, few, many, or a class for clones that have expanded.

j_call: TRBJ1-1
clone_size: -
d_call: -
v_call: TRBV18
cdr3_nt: TGTGCCAGCTCACCACCAGGGGGTTACATGAACACTGAAGCTTTCTTT
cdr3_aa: CASSPPGGYMNTEAFF

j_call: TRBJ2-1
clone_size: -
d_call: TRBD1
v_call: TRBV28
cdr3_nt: TGTGCCAGCAGTTCCCACAGGGGCTTTTCCTACAATGAGCAGTTCTTC
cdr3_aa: CASSSHRGFSYNEQFF

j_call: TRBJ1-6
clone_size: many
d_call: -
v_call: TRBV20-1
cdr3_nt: TGCAGTGCTAGAGGAGCAGCGACGAATTCACCCCTCCACTTT
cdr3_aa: CSARGAATNSPLHF

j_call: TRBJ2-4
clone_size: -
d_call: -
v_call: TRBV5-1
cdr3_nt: TGCGCCAGCAGCTTCACATTTACAGGGTTGACCAAAAACATTCAGTACTTC
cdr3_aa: CASSFTFTGLTKNIQYF

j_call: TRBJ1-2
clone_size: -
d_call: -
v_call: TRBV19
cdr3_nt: TGTGCCAGTACCGATGCCCCCAGTGGATCAAACTATGGCTACACCTTC
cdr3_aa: CASTDAPSGSNYGYTF

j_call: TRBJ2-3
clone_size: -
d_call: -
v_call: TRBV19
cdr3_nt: TGTGCCAGCAGCGTAGGGATCTCCACAGATACGCAGTATTTT
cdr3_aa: CASSVGISTDTQYF

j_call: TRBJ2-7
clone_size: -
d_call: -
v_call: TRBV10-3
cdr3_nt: TGTGCCATCAGTGACGTTAGCCGGGGCTACGTGCAGTACTTC
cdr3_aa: CAISDVSRGYVQYF

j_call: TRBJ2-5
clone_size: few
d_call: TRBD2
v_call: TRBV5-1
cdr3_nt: TGCGCCAGCAGCATGACTAGCGGCCCTTCGGAGACCCAGTACTTC
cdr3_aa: CASSMTSGPSETQYF

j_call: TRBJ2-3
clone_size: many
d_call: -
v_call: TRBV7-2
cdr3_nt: TGTGCCAGCAGCTCTGCCCGCTGGGGGGAGGTCACAGATACGCAGTATTTT
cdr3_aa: CASSSARWGEVTDTQYF

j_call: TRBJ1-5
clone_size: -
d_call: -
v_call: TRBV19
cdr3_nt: TGTGCCAATAGTATAGTCCTTAGGGCACAGTCCTTGGGTAATCATCAGCCCCAGCATTTT
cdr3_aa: CANSIVLRAQSLGNHQPQHF

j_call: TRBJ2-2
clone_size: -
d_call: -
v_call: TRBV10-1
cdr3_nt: TGCGCCAGCAGTGAGTGGGCCGGGACTAACACCGGGGAGCTGTTTTTT
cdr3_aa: CASSEWAGTNTGELFF

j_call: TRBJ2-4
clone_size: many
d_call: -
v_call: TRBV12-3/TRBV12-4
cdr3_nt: TGTGCCAGCAGTTTCGTCCGACAGACAAAAAACATTCAGTACTTC
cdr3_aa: CASSFVRQTKNIQYF

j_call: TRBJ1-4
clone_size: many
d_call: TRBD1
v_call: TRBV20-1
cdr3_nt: TGCAGTGCTAGGCCACAGGGGATTAATGAAAAACTGTTTTTT
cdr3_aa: CSARPQGINEKLFF

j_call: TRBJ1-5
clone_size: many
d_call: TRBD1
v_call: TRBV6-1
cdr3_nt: TGTGCCAGCAGTCCCGGGACAGTTCCTTATCAGCCCCAGCATTTT
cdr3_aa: CASSPGTVPYQPQHF

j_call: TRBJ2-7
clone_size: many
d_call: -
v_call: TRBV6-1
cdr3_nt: TGTGCCAGCAGTGACGGGACAGAGCAGTACTTC
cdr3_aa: CASSDGTEQYF

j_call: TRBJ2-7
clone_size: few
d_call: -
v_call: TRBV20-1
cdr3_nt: TGCAGTGGCCTCCGGCCATTAGCGTGGCGCAACTCCTACGAGCAGTACTTC
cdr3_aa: CSGLRPLAWRNSYEQYF

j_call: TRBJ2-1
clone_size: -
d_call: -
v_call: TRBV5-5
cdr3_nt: TGTGCCAGCAGCTTGCAGGGGCACTACAATGAGCAGTTCTTC
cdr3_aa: CASSLQGHYNEQFF

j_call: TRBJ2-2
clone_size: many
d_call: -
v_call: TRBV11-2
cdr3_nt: TGTGCCAGCAGCTTAATCGAACGCTGGGAGCTGTTTTTT
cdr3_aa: CASSLIERWELFF

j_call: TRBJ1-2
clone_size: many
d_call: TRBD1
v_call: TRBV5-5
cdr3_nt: TGTGCCAGCGGCAGGGGGGACGCCTATGGCTACACCTTC
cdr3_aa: CASGRGDAYGYTF

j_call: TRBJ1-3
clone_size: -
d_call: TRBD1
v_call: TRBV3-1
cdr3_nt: TGTGCCAGCAGCCAGGGGACAGGGGTCACCATATATTTT
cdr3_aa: CASSQGTGVTIYF

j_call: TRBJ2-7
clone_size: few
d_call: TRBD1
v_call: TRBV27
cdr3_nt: TGTGCCAGCAGTCTGGGGACAGGGTCTCTGCGCTACGAGCAGTACTTC
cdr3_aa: CASSLGTGSLRYEQYF

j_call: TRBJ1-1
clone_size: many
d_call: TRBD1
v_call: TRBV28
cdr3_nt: TGTGCCAGCAGTCTTGTGAGGACAGGGACTTTCTTT
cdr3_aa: CASSLVRTGTFF

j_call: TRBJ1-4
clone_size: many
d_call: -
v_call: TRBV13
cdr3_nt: TGTGCCAGCAGCCGGGACGGTGGTGAAAAACTGTTTTTT
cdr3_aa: CASSRDGGEKLFF

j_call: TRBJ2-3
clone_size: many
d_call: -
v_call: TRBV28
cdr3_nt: TGTGCCAGCAGTTTTCCCGGGGGTAGCACAGATACGCAGTATTTT
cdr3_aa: CASSFPGGSTDTQYF

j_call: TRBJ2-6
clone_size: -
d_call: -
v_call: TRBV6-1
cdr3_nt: TGTGCCAGCAGTGAATTTGGTGGGGCCAACGTCCTGACTTTC
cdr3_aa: CASSEFGGANVLTF

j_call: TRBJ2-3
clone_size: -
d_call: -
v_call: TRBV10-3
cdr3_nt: TGTGCCATCAGCCTCGACTTCACAGATACGCAGTATTTT
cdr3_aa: CAISLDFTDTQYF

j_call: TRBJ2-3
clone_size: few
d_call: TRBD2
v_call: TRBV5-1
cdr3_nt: TGCGCCAGCAGATCCAGCGGGAGGACCCGATACACGGATACGCAGTATTTT
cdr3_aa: CASRSSGRTRYTDTQYF

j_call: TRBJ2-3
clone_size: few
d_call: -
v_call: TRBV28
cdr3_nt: TGTGCCAGCAGAACTCGTGACAACCCAGCCTACACAGATACGCAGTATTTT
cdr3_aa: CASRTRDNPAYTDTQYF

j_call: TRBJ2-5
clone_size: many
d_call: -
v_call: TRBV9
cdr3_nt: TGTGCCAGCAGCGTCGACCTCACAGGGACCCAGTACTTC
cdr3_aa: CASSVDLTGTQYF

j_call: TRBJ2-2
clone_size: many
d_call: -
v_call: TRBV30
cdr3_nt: TGTGCCTGGAGTGTAATGAACACCGGGGAGCTGTTTTTT
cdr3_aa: CAWSVMNTGELFF

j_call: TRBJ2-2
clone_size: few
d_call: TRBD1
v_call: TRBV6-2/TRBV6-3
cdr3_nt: TGTGCCAGCAGTGCGACAGGGTTTGCCGGGGAGCTGTTTTTT
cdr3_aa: CASSATGFAGELFF

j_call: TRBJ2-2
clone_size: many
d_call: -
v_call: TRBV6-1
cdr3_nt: TGTGCCAGCAGAGAAAGGGGGGACACCGGGGAGCTGTTTTTT
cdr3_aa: CASRERGDTGELFF

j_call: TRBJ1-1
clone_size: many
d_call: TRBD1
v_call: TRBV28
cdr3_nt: TGTGCCACCACCAGGGACAGACTGATGAACACTGAAGCTTTCTTT
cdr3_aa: CATTRDRLMNTEAFF

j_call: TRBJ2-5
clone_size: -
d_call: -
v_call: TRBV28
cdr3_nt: TGTGCCAGCAGACCTTCTTGGGGGGAACGACAAGAGACCCAGTACTTC
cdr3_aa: CASRPSWGERQETQYF

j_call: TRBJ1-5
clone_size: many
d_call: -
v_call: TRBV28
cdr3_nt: TGTGCCAGCAGTTTCTCAGGGAAAGGGATCCAGCCCCAGCATTTT
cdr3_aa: CASSFSGKGIQPQHF

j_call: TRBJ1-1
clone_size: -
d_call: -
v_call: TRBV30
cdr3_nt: TGTGCCTGGGGCCGGGAGGGGGGAATGAACACTGAAGCTTTCTTT
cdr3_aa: CAWGREGGMNTEAFF

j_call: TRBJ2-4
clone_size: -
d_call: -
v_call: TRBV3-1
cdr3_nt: TGTGCCAGCAGCCAAGTTCGCGGAAACTTAAACATTCAGTACTTC
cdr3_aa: CASSQVRGNLNIQYF